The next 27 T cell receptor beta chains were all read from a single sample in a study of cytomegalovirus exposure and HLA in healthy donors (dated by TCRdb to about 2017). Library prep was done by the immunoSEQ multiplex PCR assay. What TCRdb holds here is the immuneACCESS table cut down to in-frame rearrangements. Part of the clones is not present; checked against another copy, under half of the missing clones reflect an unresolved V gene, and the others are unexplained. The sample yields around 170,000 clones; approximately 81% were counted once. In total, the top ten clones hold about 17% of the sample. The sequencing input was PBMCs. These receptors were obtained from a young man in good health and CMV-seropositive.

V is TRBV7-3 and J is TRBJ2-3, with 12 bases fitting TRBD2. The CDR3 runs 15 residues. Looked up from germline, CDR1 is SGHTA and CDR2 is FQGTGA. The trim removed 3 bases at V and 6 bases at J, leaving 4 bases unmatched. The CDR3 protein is CASSFRTSGVDTQYF. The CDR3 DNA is TGTGCCAGCAGCTTCCGGACTAGCGGGGTCGATACGCAGTATTTT. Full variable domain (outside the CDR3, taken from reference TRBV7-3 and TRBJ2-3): GAGVSQTPSNKVTEKGKYVELRCDPISGHTALYWYRQSLGQGPEFLIYFQGTGAADDSGLPNDRFFAVRPEGSVSTLKIQRTERGDSAVYLCASSFRTSGVDTQYFGPGTRLTVL.

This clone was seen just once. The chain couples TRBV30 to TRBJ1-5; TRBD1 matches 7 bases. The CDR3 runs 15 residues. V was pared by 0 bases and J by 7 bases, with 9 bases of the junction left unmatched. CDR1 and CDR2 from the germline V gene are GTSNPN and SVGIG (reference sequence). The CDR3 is CAWSVQEGAGQPQHF. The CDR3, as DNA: TGTGCCTGGAGTGTACAGGAGGGGGCCGGACAGCCCCAGCATTTT.

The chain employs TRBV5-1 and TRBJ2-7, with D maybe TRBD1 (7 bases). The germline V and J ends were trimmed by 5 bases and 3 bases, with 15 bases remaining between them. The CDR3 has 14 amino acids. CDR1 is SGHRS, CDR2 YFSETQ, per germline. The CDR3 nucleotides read TGCGCCAGCAGGCTCAGGGGGGATAGCTACGAGCAGTACTTC. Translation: CASRLRGDSYEQYF.

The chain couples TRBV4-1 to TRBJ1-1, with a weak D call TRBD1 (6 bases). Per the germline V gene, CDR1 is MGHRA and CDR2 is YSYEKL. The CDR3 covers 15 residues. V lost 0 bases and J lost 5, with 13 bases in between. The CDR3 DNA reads TGCGCCAGCAGCCAAGACCAAGACAGGAAGACTGAAGCTTTCTTT. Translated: CASSQDQDRKTEAFF.

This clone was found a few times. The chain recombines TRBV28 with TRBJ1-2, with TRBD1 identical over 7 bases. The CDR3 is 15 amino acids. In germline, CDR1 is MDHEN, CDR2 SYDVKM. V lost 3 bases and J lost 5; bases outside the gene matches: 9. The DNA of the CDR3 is TGTGCCAGCAGTTTGAACACAGGGGTCGTATATGGCTACACCTTC. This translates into CASSLNTGVVYGYTF.

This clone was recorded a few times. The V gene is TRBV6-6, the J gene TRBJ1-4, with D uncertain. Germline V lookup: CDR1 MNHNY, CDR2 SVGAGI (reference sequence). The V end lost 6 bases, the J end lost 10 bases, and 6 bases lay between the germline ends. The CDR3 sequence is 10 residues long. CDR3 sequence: CASRSGKLFF. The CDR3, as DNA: TGTGCCAGCAGGTCAGGAAAACTGTTTTTT.

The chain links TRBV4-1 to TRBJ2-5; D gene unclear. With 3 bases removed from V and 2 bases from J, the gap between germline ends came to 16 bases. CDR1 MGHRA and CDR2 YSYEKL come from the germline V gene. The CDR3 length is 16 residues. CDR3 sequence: CASSHDPRLPQETQYF. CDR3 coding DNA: TGCGCCAGCAGCCACGACCCGAGACTTCCTCAAGAGACCCAGTACTTC.

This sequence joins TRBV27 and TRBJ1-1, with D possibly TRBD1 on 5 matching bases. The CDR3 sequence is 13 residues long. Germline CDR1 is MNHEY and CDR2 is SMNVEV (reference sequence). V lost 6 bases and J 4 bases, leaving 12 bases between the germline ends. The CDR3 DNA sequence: TGTGCCAGCAGCTGGGGGGGGAGCACTGAAGCTTTCTTT. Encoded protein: CASSWGGSTEAFF.

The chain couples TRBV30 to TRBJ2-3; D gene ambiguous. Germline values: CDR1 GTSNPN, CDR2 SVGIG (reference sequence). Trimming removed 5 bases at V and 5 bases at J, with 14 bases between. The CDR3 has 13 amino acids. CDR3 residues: CAWAWAEQDTQYF. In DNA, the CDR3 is TGTGCCTGGGCATGGGCCGAGCAAGATACGCAGTATTTT.

The CDR3 coding sequence is TGTGCCAGCAGTTTAGCGGGGCCTGAAAAACTGTTTTTT. Translated, it gives CASSLAGPEKLFF. The J gene is TRBJ1-4, the V gene TRBV28; D possibly corresponds to TRBD1 (5 bases). Looked up from germline, CDR1 is MDHEN and CDR2 is SYDVKM. V lost 2 bases and J lost 7, with 8 bases in between. The CDR3 totals 13 residues.

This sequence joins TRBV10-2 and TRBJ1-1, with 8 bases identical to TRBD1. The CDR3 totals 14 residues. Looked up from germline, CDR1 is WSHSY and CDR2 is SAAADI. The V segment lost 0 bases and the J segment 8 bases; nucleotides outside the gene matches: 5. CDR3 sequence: CASSESDREGEAFF. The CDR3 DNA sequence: TGCGCCAGCAGTGAGTCGGACAGGGAGGGGGAAGCTTTCTTT.

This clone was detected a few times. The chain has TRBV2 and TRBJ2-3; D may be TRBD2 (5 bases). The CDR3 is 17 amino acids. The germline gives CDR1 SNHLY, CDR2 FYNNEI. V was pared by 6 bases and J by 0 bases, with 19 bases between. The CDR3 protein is CASSPLLSGYSTDTQYF. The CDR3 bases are TGTGCCAGCAGCCCCCTCTTAAGCGGATATAGCACAGATACGCAGTATTTT. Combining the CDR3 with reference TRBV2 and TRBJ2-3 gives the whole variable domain EPEVTQTPSHQVTQMGQEVILRCVPISNHLYFYWYRQILGQKVEFLVSFYNNEISEKSEIFDDQFSVERPDGSNFTLKIRSTKLEDSAMYFCASSPLLSGYSTDTQYFGPGTRLTVL.

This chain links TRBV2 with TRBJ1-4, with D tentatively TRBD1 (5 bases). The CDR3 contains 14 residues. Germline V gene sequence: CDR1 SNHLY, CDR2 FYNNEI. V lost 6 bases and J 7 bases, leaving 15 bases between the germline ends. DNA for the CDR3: TGTGCCAGCAGCCGACAGCAAGGAGTTGAAAAACTGTTTTTT. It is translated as CASSRQQGVEKLFF.

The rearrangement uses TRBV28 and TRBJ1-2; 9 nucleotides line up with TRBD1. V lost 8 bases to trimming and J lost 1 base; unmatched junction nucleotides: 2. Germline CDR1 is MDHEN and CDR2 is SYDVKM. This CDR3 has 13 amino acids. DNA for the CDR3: TGTGCCAGCTGGGACAGGGTTAACTATGGCTACACCTTC. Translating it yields CASWDRVNYGYTF.

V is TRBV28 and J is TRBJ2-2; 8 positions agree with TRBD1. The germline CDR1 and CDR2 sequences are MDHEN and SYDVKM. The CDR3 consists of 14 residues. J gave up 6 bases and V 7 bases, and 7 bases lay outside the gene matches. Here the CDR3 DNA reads TGTGCCAGCATCTCCGGACAGGGTTCCGGGGAGCTGTTTTTT. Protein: CASISGQGSGELFF.

The CDR3 loop is CASSPLGANEQFF. CDR3 DNA: TGTGCCAGCAGCCCGTTGGGGGCCAATGAGCAGTTCTTC. This chain links TRBV5-4 with TRBJ2-1; TRBD1 is a possible D gene (6 bases). CDR3 length equals 13 residues. V lost 4 bases to trimming and J lost 6 bases, with 11 bases between them. Germline V gene sequence: CDR1 SGHNT, CDR2 YYREEE (reference sequence).

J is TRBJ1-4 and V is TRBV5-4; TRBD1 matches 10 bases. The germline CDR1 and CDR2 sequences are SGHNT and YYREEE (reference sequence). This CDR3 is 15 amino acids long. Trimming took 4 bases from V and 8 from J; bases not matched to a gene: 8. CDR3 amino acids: CASSRQGTGEEKLFF. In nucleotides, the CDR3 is TGTGCCAGCAGCCGGCAGGGGACAGGGGAAGAAAAACTGTTTTTT.

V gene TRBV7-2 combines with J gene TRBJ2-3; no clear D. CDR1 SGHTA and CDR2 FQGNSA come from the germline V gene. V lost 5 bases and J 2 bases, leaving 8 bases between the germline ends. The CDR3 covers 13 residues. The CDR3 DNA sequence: TGTGCCAGCAGCAGCCGTCCCACAGATACGCAGTATTTT. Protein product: CASSSRPTDTQYF.

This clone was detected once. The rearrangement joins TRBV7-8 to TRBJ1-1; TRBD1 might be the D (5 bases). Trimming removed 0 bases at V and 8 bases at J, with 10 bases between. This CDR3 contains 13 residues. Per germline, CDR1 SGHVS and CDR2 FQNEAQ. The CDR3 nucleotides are TGTGCCAGCAGCTTAGCTACAGGACGGGAAGCTTTCTTT. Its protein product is CASSLATGREAFF.

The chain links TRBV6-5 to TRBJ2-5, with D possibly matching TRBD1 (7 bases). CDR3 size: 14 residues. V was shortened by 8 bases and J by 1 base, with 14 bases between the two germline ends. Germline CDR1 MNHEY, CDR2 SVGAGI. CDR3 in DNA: TGTGCCAGCGCAAACCAGGGGGGCCAAGAGACCCAGTACTTC. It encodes CASANQGGQETQYF.

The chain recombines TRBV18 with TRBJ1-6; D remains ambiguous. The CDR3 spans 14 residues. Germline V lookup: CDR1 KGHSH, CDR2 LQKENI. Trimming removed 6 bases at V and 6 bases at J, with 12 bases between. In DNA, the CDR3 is TGTGCCAGCTCGCGCGGCACACTTAATTCACCCCTCCACTTT. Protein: CASSRGTLNSPLHF. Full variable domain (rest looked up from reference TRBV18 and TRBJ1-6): NAGVMQNPRHLVRRRGQEARLRCSPMKGHSHVYWYRQLPEEGLKFMVYLQKENIIDESGMPKERFSAEFPKEGPSILRIQQVVRGDSAAYFCASSRGTLNSPLHFGNGTRLTVT.

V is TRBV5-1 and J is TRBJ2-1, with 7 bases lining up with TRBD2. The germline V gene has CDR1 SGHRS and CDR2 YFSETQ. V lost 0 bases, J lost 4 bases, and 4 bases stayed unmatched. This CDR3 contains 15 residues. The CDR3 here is CASSLVGLHYNEQFF. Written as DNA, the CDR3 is TGCGCCAGCAGCTTGGTGGGACTACATTACAATGAGCAGTTCTTC.

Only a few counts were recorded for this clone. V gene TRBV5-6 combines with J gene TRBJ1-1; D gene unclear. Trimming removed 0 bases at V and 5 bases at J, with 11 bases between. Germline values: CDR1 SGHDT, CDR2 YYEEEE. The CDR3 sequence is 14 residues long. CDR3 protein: CASSLAGVETEAFF. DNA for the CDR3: TGTGCCAGCAGCTTGGCCGGGGTTGAGACTGAAGCTTTCTTT.

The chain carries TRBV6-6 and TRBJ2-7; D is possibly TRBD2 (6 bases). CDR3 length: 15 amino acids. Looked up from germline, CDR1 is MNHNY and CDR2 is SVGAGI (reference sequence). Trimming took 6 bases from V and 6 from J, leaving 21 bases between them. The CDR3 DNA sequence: TGTGCCAGCAGCTATACCGCTACTAGCCTCCTCGAGCAGTACTTC. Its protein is CASSYTATSLLEQYF.

In nucleotides, the CDR3 is TGCGCCAGCAGCCACCCGCAGGATACGCAGTATTTT. Translation gives CASSHPQDTQYF. The J gene is TRBJ2-3, the V gene TRBV5-1; D is undetermined. Per the germline V gene, CDR1 is SGHRS and CDR2 is YFSETQ. This CDR3 has 12 residues. V was cut by 4 bases and J by 6 bases, with 9 bases left in between.

This chain's CDR3 is CASSLRQGGTEAFF. The CDR3 DNA is TGTGCCAGCAGCTTGCGACAGGGCGGCACTGAAGCTTTCTTT. The chain employs TRBV11-2 and TRBJ1-1; 7 nucleotides align to TRBD1. V lost 3 bases to trimming and J lost 4 bases; unmatched junction nucleotides: 5. The length of the CDR3 is 14 residues. Germline assignment: CDR1 SGHAT and CDR2 FQNNGV.

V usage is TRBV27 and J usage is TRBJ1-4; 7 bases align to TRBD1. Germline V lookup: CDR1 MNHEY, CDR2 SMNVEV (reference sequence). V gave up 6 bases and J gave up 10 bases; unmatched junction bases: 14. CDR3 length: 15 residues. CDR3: CASSLEGAPVGKLFF. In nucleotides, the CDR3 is TGTGCCAGCAGCCTGGAGGGGGCGCCGGTTGGAAAACTGTTTTTT.